A single sample is the source of the 32 T cell receptor beta chains below, sequenced in a study of blood T cell repertoires in COVID-19. The method was immunoSEQ multiplex PCR; TCRdb's version includes in-frame clones alone and lacks a portion of them. The top ten hold approximately 11% of the sample, which has 150,000 to 200,000 clones, roughly nine tenths seen once. Source material: peripheral blood. These receptors originate from a woman aged 55 to 70 with COVID-19, enrolled during active disease.

The V call is TRBV19, the J call TRBJ2-7, with D maybe TRBD2 (6 bases). This CDR3 has 15 amino acids. Per germline, CDR1 LNHDA and CDR2 SQIVND (reference sequence). Trimming left V 3 bases short and J 5 bases short, with 17 bases between. CDR3 sequence reads: CASSIGGEYRDEQYF. The CDR3 region has the DNA TGTGCCAGTAGTATTGGAGGGGAATATAGGGACGAGCAGTACTTC. Filled out from reference TRBV19 and TRBJ2-7, the complete variable domain reads DGGITQSPKYLFRKEGQNVTLSCEQNLNHDAMYWYRQDPGQGLRLIYYSQIVNDFQKGDIAEGYSVSREKKESFPLTVTSAQKNPTAFYLCASSIGGEYRDEQYFGPGTRLTVT.

The chain employs TRBV9 and TRBJ1-2, with D possibly being TRBD1 (6 bases). V was shortened by 5 bases and J by 4 bases, with 18 bases between the two germline ends. Germline CDR1 is SGDLS and CDR2 is YYNGEE. CDR3 length: 15 amino acids. The CDR3 loop reads CASSYQDSIPYGYTF. CDR3 in DNA: TGTGCCAGCAGTTACCAGGACAGCATACCCTATGGCTACACCTTC.

This clone was picked up a small number of times. This rearrangement joins TRBV6-5 to TRBJ2-7, with 7 bases aligning to TRBD1. This CDR3 comprises 13 residues. The junction had 4 bases not matched to a gene; V was cut back by 5 bases and J by 3 bases. The germline gives CDR1 MNHEY, CDR2 SVGAGI. CDR3 residues: CASSLTGNYEQYF. The CDR3 region has the DNA TGTGCCAGCAGTCTGACAGGGAACTACGAGCAGTACTTC.

This clone was counted only a few times. The V gene is TRBV6-5, the J gene TRBJ1-5, with D possibly matching TRBD1 (6 bases). The CDR3 runs to 14 residues. The V and J ends lost 5 bases and 2 bases respectively, with 10 bases between them. The V gene's germline CDR1 is MNHEY and CDR2 SVGAGI. In nucleotides, the CDR3 is TGTGCCAGCAGTCGGCAGGGGCGCAATCAGCCCCAGCATTTT. Its protein product is CASSRQGRNQPQHF.

This clone was seen more than once but under ten times. This chain links TRBV9 with TRBJ2-1; no clear D. This CDR3 has 15 amino acids. The V gene's germline CDR1 is SGDLS and CDR2 YYNGEE. V lost 0 bases and J 4 bases, leaving 11 bases between the germline ends. CDR3 in amino acids: CASSVEPTRYNEQFF. CDR3 sequence (DNA): TGTGCCAGCAGCGTAGAACCCACGCGGTACAATGAGCAGTTCTTC.

V and J are TRBV27 and TRBJ2-7; D not resolved. Germline CDR1 reads MNHEY; CDR2 reads SMNVEV (reference sequence). The CDR3 has 13 amino acids. Trimming pared 3 bases from V and 4 bases from J, leaving 10 bases between. In DNA, the CDR3 is TGTGCCAGCAGTTTGAATACCGGGTACGAGCAGTACTTC. Protein product: CASSLNTGYEQYF.

The J gene is TRBJ1-3, the V gene TRBV6-5; D perhaps matches TRBD1 (5 bases). In germline, CDR1 is MNHEY, CDR2 SVGAGI. This CDR3 has 15 residues. Trimming stripped 6 bases from V and 0 bases from J, with 12 bases between. CDR3: CASRRTGSSGNTIYF. The CDR3 coding sequence is TGTGCCAGCAGGCGAACAGGCAGCTCTGGAAACACCATATATTTT.

The rearrangement uses TRBV6-2 or TRBV6-3 and TRBJ2-3; 14 bases line up with TRBD2. V shed 6 bases and J 5 bases; nucleotides not matched to a gene: 13. Per the germline V gene, CDR1 is MNHEY and CDR2 is SVGEGT. This CDR3 spans 18 amino acids. As DNA, the CDR3 is TGTGCCAGCAGCCCATCGTTCAGGACTAGCGGGGGGAGAGATACGCAGTATTTT. The encoded protein is CASSPSFRTSGGRDTQYF.

This chain links TRBV21-1 with TRBJ2-3; the D call of TRBD2 is as the table states it, not checked on the DNA. TRBV21-1 represents a pseudogene. The CDR3 spans 15 residues. The CDR3 reads CASSPQRKRTDTQYF. CDR3 nucleotide sequence: TGTGCCAGCAGCCCGCAGCGGAAACGCACAGATACGCAGTATTTT.

The V gene is TRBV6-5, the J gene TRBJ2-2; the D is unclear. Trimming cost V 2 bases and J 7 bases, with 8 bases left between them. Per the germline V gene, CDR1 is MNHEY and CDR2 is SVGAGI. The CDR3 sequence is 13 residues long. The CDR3 sequence: CASSYAGDGELFF. The DNA of the CDR3 is TGTGCCAGCAGTTACGCAGGCGACGGGGAGCTGTTTTTT.

The chain recombines TRBV11-3 with TRBJ1-1, with D perhaps matching TRBD1 (5 bases). Germline loops: CDR1 SGHNT, CDR2 YENEEA. The V gene lost 1 base and the J gene lost 4 bases, with 10 bases spanning the gap. There are 14 residues in the CDR3. Here the CDR3 reads CASSLGGVSTEAFF. The CDR3 DNA reads TGTGCCAGCAGCTTAGGGGGGGTGAGCACTGAAGCTTTCTTT.

J is TRBJ1-3 and V is TRBV19; 8 bases match TRBD1. This CDR3 contains 16 residues. V lost 0 bases, J lost 1 base, and 2 bases stayed unmatched. Looked up from germline, CDR1 is LNHDA and CDR2 is SQIVND (reference sequence). CDR3 in amino acids: CASSIDNRGSGNTIYF. The CDR3 nucleotides are TGTGCCAGTAGTATAGACAACAGGGGGTCTGGAAACACCATATATTTT.

J is TRBJ1-2 and V is TRBV28; the match to TRBD1 covers 12 bases. Trimming cost V 4 bases and J 8 bases; bases outside gene matches: 14. Germline CDR1 and CDR2: MDHEN and SYDVKM. This CDR3 contains 17 residues. CDR3 bases: TGTGCCAGCAGTTCTACCGCCGGGACAGGGGGCGAACAAGGCTACACCTTC. This gives the protein CASSSTAGTGGEQGYTF.

The chain carries TRBV9 and TRBJ2-7; TRBD2 might be the D (5 bases). V lost 4 bases to trimming and J lost 5 bases, with 16 bases between them. The CDR3 has 14 amino acids. Per germline, CDR1 SGDLS and CDR2 YYNGEE. The CDR3 spells CASSLLEDFNEQYF. The CDR3 DNA follows: TGTGCCAGCAGCCTTCTGGAGGATTTTAACGAGCAGTACTTC. Variable domain in full (rest from reference TRBV9 and TRBJ2-7): DSGVTQTPKHLITATGQRVTLRCSPRSGDLSVYWYQQSLDQGLQFLIQYYNGEERAKGNILERFSAQQFPDLHSELNLSSLELGDSALYFCASSLLEDFNEQYFGPGTRLTVT.

The chain is built from TRBV19 and TRBJ1-4; unclear D gene. The CDR3 runs to 13 residues. Germline lookup yields CDR1 LNHDA and CDR2 SQIVND (reference sequence). V was shortened by 3 bases and J by 4 bases, with 6 bases between the two germline ends. The CDR3 spells CASSIFLNEKLFF. CDR3 DNA: TGTGCCAGTAGTATTTTCCTTAATGAAAAACTGTTTTTT.

The chain is built from TRBV28 and TRBJ1-2; 7 nucleotides agree with TRBD1. Per the germline V gene, CDR1 is MDHEN and CDR2 is SYDVKM. The V and J ends lost 5 bases and 0 bases, in that order; junction bases with no gene match: 6. This CDR3 region has 15 residues. Here the CDR3 reads CASSGGTETNYGYTF. The CDR3 bases are TGTGCCAGCAGTGGGGGGACAGAGACTAACTATGGCTACACCTTC.

The rearrangement uses TRBV19 and TRBJ2-3; perhaps TRBD1 as D (6 bases). The V end was cut by 5 bases, the J end by 0 bases, with 12 bases between. Germline CDR1 and CDR2: LNHDA and SQIVND (reference sequence). The CDR3 is 15 amino acids. CDR3 sequence: CASSARQESTDTQYF. CDR3 DNA sequence: TGTGCCAGTAGTGCGAGACAGGAAAGCACAGATACGCAGTATTTT.

V gene TRBV28 combines with J gene TRBJ2-5; 9 bases line up with TRBD2. This CDR3 contains 16 residues. V lost 5 bases and J lost 4; bases outside the gene matches: 11. Germline V gene lookup returns CDR1 MDHEN and CDR2 SYDVKM. CDR3 amino acids: CASSPIAGVLGETQYF. The CDR3 DNA reads as TGTGCCAGCAGTCCTATAGCGGGAGTTTTGGGAGAGACCCAGTACTTC.

The J gene is TRBJ2-7, the V gene TRBV11-3; 11 bases fit TRBD2. V dropped 5 bases and J dropped 3; count of bases not matched to a gene: 3. The CDR3 has 14 amino acids. Germline V gene data show CDR1 as SGHNT and CDR2 as YENEEA. The CDR3 bases are TGTGCCAGCAGCCAGGGACTAGCGGTCTACGAGCAGTACTTC. Translated: CASSQGLAVYEQYF.

The rearrangement links TRBV9 to TRBJ2-5; 16 nucleotides agree with TRBD2. The CDR3 length is 18 residues. J gave up 0 bases and V 0 bases, and 2 bases lay outside the gene matches. The germline V gene encodes CDR1 SGDLS and CDR2 YYNGEE. This chain's CDR3 is CASSVGGLAGGYQETQYF. The CDR3 bases are TGTGCCAGCAGCGTAGGGGGACTAGCGGGAGGGTACCAAGAGACCCAGTACTTC.

This chain uses TRBV11-2 with TRBJ2-2; 8 nucleotides line up with TRBD2. Germline CDR1 and CDR2: SGHAT and FQNNGV. The CDR3 runs 17 residues. V gave up 6 bases and J gave up 2 bases; unmatched junction bases: 11. Here the CDR3 DNA reads TGTGCCAGCAGGGGGGTGGAGAGCGGGAGAAACACCGGGGAGCTGTTTTTT. It encodes CASRGVESGRNTGELFF.

This chain uses TRBV25-1 with TRBJ2-7; no firm D call. The CDR3 runs to 13 residues. The germline V gene encodes CDR1 MGHDK and CDR2 SYGVNS. Trimming shortened V by 4 bases and J by 1 base, and 8 bases separated the two germline ends. Written as DNA, the CDR3 is TGTGCCAGCAGTGTACAGAATTCCTACGAGCAGTACTTC. This translates into CASSVQNSYEQYF.

J is TRBJ2-3 and V is TRBV4-3, with D tentatively TRBD2 (5 bases). Germline V gives CDR1 LGHNA, CDR2 YSLEER. The CDR3 has 15 residues. V was cut by 1 base and J by 2 bases, with 10 bases left in between. The CDR3 here is CASSQVPDSTDTQYF. Here the CDR3 DNA reads TGCGCCAGCAGCCAAGTCCCGGACTCCACAGATACGCAGTATTTT.

This clone has just one count. The gene calls are TRBV6-5 and TRBJ2-3, with 10 nucleotides matching TRBD2. V lost 2 bases and J lost 4; bases outside the gene matches: 6. The germline V gene has CDR1 MNHEY and CDR2 SVGAGI. CDR3 size: 16 residues. The CDR3 DNA reads as TGTGCCAGCAGTTACAGGGCTAGCGGGAGCCCAGATACGCAGTATTTT. Protein product: CASSYRASGSPDTQYF.

V is TRBV2 and J is TRBJ1-4; D is unresolved. Germline V CDR1 and CDR2: SNHLY, FYNNEI. The CDR3 spans 14 residues. Trimming shortened V by 7 bases and J by 4 bases, and 13 bases separated the two germline ends. The CDR3 coding sequence is TGTGCCAGCACGCTTAGGTACTATAATGAAAAACTGTTTTTT. Its translation: CASTLRYYNEKLFF. Together with reference TRBV2 and TRBJ1-4, the CDR3 gives the full variable domain: EPEVTQTPSHQVTQMGQEVILRCVPISNHLYFYWYRQILGQKVEFLVSFYNNEISEKSEIFDDQFSVERPDGSNFTLKIRSTKLEDSAMYFCASTLRYYNEKLFFGSGTQLSVL.

The chain employs TRBV6-6 and TRBJ1-2; D is unclear. The germline V and J ends were trimmed by 0 bases and 1 base, with 6 bases remaining between them. Germline-derived CDR1 and CDR2 are MNHNY and SVGAGI (reference sequence). The CDR3 sequence is 14 residues long. CDR3 in DNA: TGTGCCAGCAGTTACTCGGCAGGTAACTATGGCTACACCTTC. Translated: CASSYSAGNYGYTF.

The V and J genes are TRBV7-2 and TRBJ2-1, with 14 bases lining up with TRBD2. The CDR3 length is 15 residues. From germline, CDR1 is SGHTA and CDR2 FQGNSA. V lost 0 bases, J lost 10 bases, and 2 bases stayed unmatched. Here the CDR3 reads CASSLARTSGGEQFF. Here the CDR3 DNA reads TGTGCCAGCAGCTTAGCACGGACTAGCGGGGGGGAGCAGTTCTTC. Full variable domain (missing parts from reference TRBV7-2 and TRBJ2-1): GAGVSQSPSNKVTEKGKDVELRCDPISGHTALYWYRQSLGQGLEFLIYFQGNSAPDKSGLPSDRFSAERTGGSVSTLTIQRTQQEDSAVYLCASSLARTSGGEQFFGPGTRLTVL.

With respect to this clone: Other DNA sequences in the same sample also yield this CDR3. This chain connects TRBV6-6 to TRBJ2-7; D gene unclear. Germline V CDR1 and CDR2: MNHNY, SVGAGI (reference sequence). This CDR3 is built from 12 residues. V dropped 0 bases and J dropped 4 bases, with 4 bases sitting between them. The CDR3 nucleotides are TGTGCCAGCAGTTACTCGAGATACGAGCAGTACTTC. It specifies CASSYSRYEQYF.

The chain carries TRBV19 and TRBJ2-7; TRBD2 aligns across 13 bases. The CDR3 has 15 residues. Germline values: CDR1 LNHDA, CDR2 SQIVND (reference sequence). V shed 6 bases, J shed 4 bases, and the junction held 6 bases outside the gene matches. This chain's CDR3 is CASSRLAGGFYEQYF. The CDR3 coding sequence is TGTGCCAGTAGCCGACTAGCGGGAGGTTTTTACGAGCAGTACTTC. The entire variable domain, with the rest obtained from reference TRBV19 and TRBJ2-7, is as follows: DGGITQSPKYLFRKEGQNVTLSCEQNLNHDAMYWYRQDPGQGLRLIYYSQIVNDFQKGDIAEGYSVSREKKESFPLTVTSAQKNPTAFYLCASSRLAGGFYEQYFGPGTRLTVT.

This clone was detected once. This chain links TRBV12-3 or TRBV12-4 with TRBJ1-2; TRBD1 is a possible D gene (5 bases). This CDR3 spans 13 amino acids. Trimming left V 6 bases short and J 5 bases short, with 13 bases between. The CDR3 spells CASRETQGYGYTF. In nucleotides, the CDR3 is TGTGCCAGCAGGGAGACTCAGGGTTATGGCTACACCTTC.

V is TRBV27 and J is TRBJ2-7; 10 bases are a match to TRBD1. Germline CDR1 MNHEY, CDR2 SMNVEV (reference sequence). V trimming: 6 bases; J trimming: 2 bases; junction bases outside the gene matches: 4. The CDR3 is made up of 14 amino acids. The CDR3 protein is CASRPTGGPYEQYF. The CDR3 nucleotides read TGTGCCAGCAGACCGACAGGGGGCCCCTACGAGCAGTACTTC.

V and J are TRBV30 and TRBJ1-6, with D hard to call. Germline V gives CDR1 GTSNPN, CDR2 SVGIG (reference sequence). This CDR3 contains 14 residues. The germline V and J ends were trimmed by 1 base and 7 bases, with 11 bases remaining between them. This CDR3 reads CAWSGQAWNSPLHF. The CDR3 DNA reads as TGTGCCTGGAGTGGGCAGGCCTGGAATTCACCCCTCCACTTT.